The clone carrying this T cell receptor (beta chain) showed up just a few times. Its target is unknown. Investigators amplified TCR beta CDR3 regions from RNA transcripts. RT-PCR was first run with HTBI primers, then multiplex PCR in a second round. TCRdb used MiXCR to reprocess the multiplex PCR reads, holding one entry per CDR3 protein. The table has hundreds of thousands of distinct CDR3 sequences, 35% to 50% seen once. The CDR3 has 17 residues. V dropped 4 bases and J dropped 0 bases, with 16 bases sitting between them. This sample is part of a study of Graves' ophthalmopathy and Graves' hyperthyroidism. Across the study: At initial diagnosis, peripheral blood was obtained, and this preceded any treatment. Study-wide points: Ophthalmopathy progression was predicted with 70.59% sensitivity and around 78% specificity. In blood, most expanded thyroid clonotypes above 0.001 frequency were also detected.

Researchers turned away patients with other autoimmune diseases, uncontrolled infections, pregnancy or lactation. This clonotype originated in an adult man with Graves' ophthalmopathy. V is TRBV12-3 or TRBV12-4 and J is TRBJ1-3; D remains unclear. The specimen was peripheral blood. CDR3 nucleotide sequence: TGTGCCAGCAGTTACCCGGCGGGCATTTACTCTGGAAACACCATATATTTT. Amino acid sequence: CASSYPAGIYSGNTIYF.